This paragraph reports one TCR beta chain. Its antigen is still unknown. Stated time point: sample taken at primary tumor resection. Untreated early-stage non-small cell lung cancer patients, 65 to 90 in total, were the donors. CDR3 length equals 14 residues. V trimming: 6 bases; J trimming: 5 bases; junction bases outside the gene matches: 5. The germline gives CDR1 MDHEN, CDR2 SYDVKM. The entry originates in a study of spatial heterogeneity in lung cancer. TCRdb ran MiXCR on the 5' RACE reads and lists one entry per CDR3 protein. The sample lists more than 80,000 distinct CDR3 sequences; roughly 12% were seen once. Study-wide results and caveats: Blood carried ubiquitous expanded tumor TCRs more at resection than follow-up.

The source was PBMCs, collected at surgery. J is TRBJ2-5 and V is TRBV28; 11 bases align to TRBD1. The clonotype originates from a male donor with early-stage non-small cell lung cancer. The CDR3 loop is CASSGTGGQETQYF. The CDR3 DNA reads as TGTGCCAGCAGCGGGACAGGGGGTCAGGAGACCCAGTACTTC. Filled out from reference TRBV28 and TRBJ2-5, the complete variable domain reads DVKVTQSSRYLVKRTGEKVFLECVQDMDHENMFWYRQDPGLGLRLIYFSYDVKMKEKGDIPEGYSVSREKKERFSLILESASTNQTSMYLCASSGTGGQETQYFGPGTRLLVL.